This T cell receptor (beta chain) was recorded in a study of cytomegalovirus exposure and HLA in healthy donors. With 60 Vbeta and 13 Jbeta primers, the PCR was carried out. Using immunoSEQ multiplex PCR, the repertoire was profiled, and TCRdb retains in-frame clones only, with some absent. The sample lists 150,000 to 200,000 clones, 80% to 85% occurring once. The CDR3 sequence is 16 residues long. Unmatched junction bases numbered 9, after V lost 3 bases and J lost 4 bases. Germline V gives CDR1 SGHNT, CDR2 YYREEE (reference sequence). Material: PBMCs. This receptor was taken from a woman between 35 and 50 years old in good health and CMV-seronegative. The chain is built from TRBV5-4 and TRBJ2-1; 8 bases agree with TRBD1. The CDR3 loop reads CASSYQRTGNYNEQFF. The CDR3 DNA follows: TGTGCCAGCAGCTACCAGAGGACAGGGAATTACAATGAGCAGTTCTTC.